This T cell receptor (beta chain) was documented in a study of a mutant IDH1 vaccine in newly diagnosed glioma. Time point here: week 35, safety follow-up. In the vaccine, a single dose held 300 ug of the mutant IDH1 20-mer peptide, along with topical imiquimod. This CDR3 contains 12 residues. Germline values: CDR1 MNHEY, CDR2 SMNVEV (reference sequence). J was trimmed by 12 bases and V by 8 bases; bases with no gene match: 9. Method: immunoSEQ multiplex PCR; TCRdb's copy keeps in-frame clones and lacks some. The sample records roughly 30,000 clones, 70% to 85% being singletons. Comments on this clone: No antigen is known for it.

The chain has TRBV27 and TRBJ2-1; 8 nucleotides agree with TRBD1. Sequenced material: PBMCs, taken from a glioma patient whose treatment included an IDH1 peptide vaccine. This TCR was recovered from a man younger than 45 with glioma. The CDR3 bases are TGTGCCAGCGGGATCTCAGGGGGCCGGCAGTTCTTC. Translating it yields CASGISGGRQFF.